The 22 T cell receptor beta chains reported below all come from one sample, sequenced in a study of siplizumab effects on memory and regulatory T cells. Profiled with immunoSEQ multiplex PCR; TCRdb holds only in-frame clones, not every one. Here the sample spans about 56,000 clones, about 97% being singletons. The specimen was naive CD8+ T cells sorted from blood. The receptors derive from a human donor in good health.

The chain uses TRBV20-1 and TRBJ1-2; D gene unclear. The CDR3 has 10 residues. Looked up from germline, CDR1 is DFQATT and CDR2 is SNEGSKA (reference sequence). The ends were cut back, 3 bases at V and 8 bases at J, with 7 bases in the middle. CDR3 nucleotide sequence: TGCAGTGCTAGCTGGGAAGGCTACACCTTC. Protein sequence: CSASWEGYTF.

This rearrangement joins TRBV29-1 to TRBJ1-1; 10 bases fit TRBD1. V lost 0 bases to trimming and J lost 4 bases; unmatched junction nucleotides: 5. This CDR3 has 15 residues. CDR1 is SQVTM, CDR2 ANQGSEA, per germline. The CDR3 here is CSVEDRQGAITEAFF. The CDR3 coding sequence is TGCAGCGTTGAAGATAGACAGGGGGCGATCACTGAAGCTTTCTTT. Drawing the rest from reference TRBV29-1 and TRBJ1-1, the complete variable domain is SAVISQKPSRDICQRGTSLTIQCQVDSQVTMMFWYRQQPGQSLTLIATANQGSEATYESGFVIDKFPISRPNLTFSTLTVSNMSPEDSSIYLCSVEDRQGAITEAFFGQGTRLTVV.

This sequence joins TRBV18 and TRBJ2-3, with no clear D. Per germline, CDR1 KGHSH and CDR2 LQKENI. This CDR3 region has 12 residues. V lost 5 bases, J lost 1 base, and 4 bases lay in between. In nucleotides, the CDR3 is TGTGCCAGCTCAGGAGGCACAGATACGCAGTATTTT. Translation: CASSGGTDTQYF.

The CDR3 sequence is CASTRGLASYNEQFF. The DNA for the CDR3 is TGCGCCAGCACCCGTGGACTAGCCTCCTACAATGAGCAGTTCTTC. The V and J genes are TRBV4-3 and TRBJ2-1, with TRBD2 matching over 8 bases. Per the germline V gene, CDR1 is LGHNA and CDR2 is YSLEER. The V gene end was trimmed by 7 bases and the J gene end by 0 bases; junction bases not matched to a gene: 5. There are 15 residues in the CDR3.

The chain has TRBV9 and TRBJ1-3, with TRBD1 identical over 9 bases. Germline V lookup: CDR1 SGDLS, CDR2 YYNGEE. J was trimmed by 4 bases and V by 0 bases; bases with no gene match: 11. The CDR3 covers 18 residues. The CDR3: CASSVESLGTGFGNTIYF. CDR3 DNA sequence: TGTGCCAGCAGCGTAGAATCCTTAGGGACAGGGTTCGGAAACACCATATATTTT.

The J gene is TRBJ2-7, the V gene TRBV20-1; TRBD2 is a possible D gene (5 bases). This CDR3 is built from 11 residues. The V end lost 6 bases, the J end lost 3 bases, and 9 bases lay between the germline ends. Germline V gives CDR1 DFQATT, CDR2 SNEGSKA (reference sequence). DNA of the CDR3: TGCAGTGCCCGACGGGGCTACGAGCAGTACTTC. This codes for CSARRGYEQYF.

The rearrangement uses TRBV7-3 and TRBJ1-1; TRBD1 matches at 9 bases. The ends lost 5 bases at V and 4 bases at J; junction bases unmatched: 5. Germline V gene data show CDR1 as SGHTA and CDR2 as FQGTGA. This CDR3 has 14 residues. CDR3 in DNA: TGTGCCAGCAGCCTGACAGGGGGTCCCACTGAAGCTTTCTTT. As protein: CASSLTGGPTEAFF.

The V call is TRBV5-1, the J call TRBJ2-1; the match to TRBD2 covers 11 bases. V shed 0 bases, J shed 5 bases, and the junction held 7 bases outside the gene matches. CDR1 SGHRS and CDR2 YFSETQ come from the germline V gene. The CDR3 has 17 residues. CDR3 sequence reads: CASSLVDSGRADNEQFF. CDR3 DNA sequence: TGCGCCAGCAGCTTGGTGGATAGCGGGAGGGCCGACAATGAGCAGTTCTTC.

This clone was observed a few times. V is TRBV27 and J is TRBJ2-7; TRBD2 matches at 8 bases. Losses at the gene ends were 3 bases for V and 3 bases for J; bases not matched to a gene: 4. CDR3 length equals 14 residues. Germline CDR1 is MNHEY and CDR2 is SMNVEV (reference sequence). The CDR3 sequence is CASSFLTSGYEQYF. The CDR3 DNA follows: TGTGCCAGCAGTTTCCTTACTAGCGGCTACGAGCAGTACTTC.

V gene TRBV4-3 combines with J gene TRBJ1-2, with D unresolved. The ends were cut back, 0 bases at V and 4 bases at J, with 12 bases in the middle. The length of the CDR3 is 15 residues. CDR1 is LGHNA, CDR2 YSLEER, per germline. CDR3 bases: TGCGCCAGCAGCCAAGATCTCGGCGTAAGCTATGGCTACACCTTC. It specifies CASSQDLGVSYGYTF.

The rearrangement links TRBV19 to TRBJ2-1, with unresolved D. V lost 5 bases, J lost 0 bases, and 5 bases lay in between. The germline gives CDR1 LNHDA, CDR2 SQIVND (reference sequence). The CDR3 spans 13 residues. CDR3 nucleotides: TGTGCCAGTAGTGGCAGCTCCTACAATGAGCAGTTCTTC. It is translated as CASSGSSYNEQFF.

The V and J genes are TRBV19 and TRBJ1-1; D perhaps matches TRBD1 (6 bases). Trimming pared 7 bases from V and 1 base from J, leaving 16 bases between. The CDR3 sequence is 15 residues long. Germline values: CDR1 LNHDA, CDR2 SQIVND (reference sequence). In DNA form, the CDR3 reads TGTGCCAGTACGCCTGGGGACACCTCGAACACTGAAGCTTTCTTT. Amino acid sequence: CASTPGDTSNTEAFF.

The chain couples TRBV28 to TRBJ2-3; D ambiguous. The CDR3 runs 12 residues. The ends were cut back, 6 bases at V and 1 base at J, with 5 bases in the middle. Germline V lookup: CDR1 MDHEN, CDR2 SYDVKM. CDR3 amino acids: CASRRGTDTQYF. CDR3 DNA sequence: TGTGCCAGCAGAAGGGGCACAGATACGCAGTATTTT.

The chain recombines TRBV2 with TRBJ2-1; maybe TRBD2 (6 bases). There are 10 residues in the CDR3. The germline CDR1 and CDR2 sequences are SNHLY and FYNNEI. CDR3 protein: CAAQRDEQFF. Here the CDR3 DNA reads TGTGCAGCTCAGCGGGATGAGCAGTTCTTC.

V and J are TRBV13 and TRBJ2-7; D ambiguous. CDR3 length: 14 residues. Trimming took off 0 bases at V and 5 bases at J, with 11 bases between the two ends. Germline V gene sequence: CDR1 PRHDT, CDR2 FYEKMQ (reference sequence). This chain's CDR3 is CASSLGGRLDEQYF. The CDR3 DNA sequence: TGTGCCAGCAGCTTAGGAGGGCGGCTGGACGAGCAGTACTTC.

The chain links TRBV28 to TRBJ2-1, with D perhaps being TRBD1 or TRBD2 (5 bases each). Between the trimmed V and J ends, which lost 4 bases and 14 bases, there was a span of 15 bases. Germline V gene data show CDR1 as MDHEN and CDR2 as SYDVKM. The CDR3 extends over 12 amino acids. The CDR3 reads CASSSRGTPEFF. CDR3 nucleotide sequence: TGTGCCAGCAGTTCTCGAGGGACGCCTGAGTTCTTC.

The CDR3 coding sequence is TGTGCCAGCACCCTTTGGGAAAACAACTACGAGCAGTACTTC. As protein: CASTLWENNYEQYF. V gene TRBV13 combines with J gene TRBJ2-7; no firm D call. The V gene's germline CDR1 is PRHDT and CDR2 FYEKMQ (reference sequence). This CDR3 has 14 residues. V was trimmed by 7 bases and J by 3 bases, leaving 16 bases between them.

The chain uses TRBV6-6 and TRBJ1-4; no clear D gene. V lost 2 bases and J 3 bases, leaving 7 bases between the germline ends. This CDR3 region has 14 residues. Germline CDR1 is MNHNY and CDR2 is SVGAGI (reference sequence). CDR3 DNA sequence: TGTGCCAGCAGTTACGGTGGGGCTAATGAAAAACTGTTTTTT. Encoded protein: CASSYGGANEKLFF.

J is TRBJ2-2 and V is TRBV4-1; 8 nucleotides agree with TRBD2. This CDR3 is built from 16 residues. The trim removed 0 bases at V and 4 bases at J, leaving 4 bases unmatched. Germline V gene data show CDR1 as MGHRA and CDR2 as YSYEKL. CDR3 sequence reads: CASSQEGLAFTGELFF. For the CDR3, the DNA is TGCGCCAGCAGCCAAGAAGGACTAGCCTTCACCGGGGAGCTGTTTTTT.

The chain combines TRBV29-1 with TRBJ2-1; 8 nucleotides match TRBD2. V lost 0 bases and J lost 3; bases outside the gene matches: 10. Germline CDR1 SQVTM, CDR2 ANQGSEA. The CDR3 totals 17 residues. CDR3 DNA sequence: TGCAGCGTTGAAGATACCTCAAGCGGGAGAAGCTACAATGAGCAGTTCTTC. This translates into CSVEDTSSGRSYNEQFF.

The V and J genes are TRBV5-4 and TRBJ2-7; tentatively, D is TRBD2 (6 bases). This CDR3 is 14 amino acids long. Trimming removed 2 bases at V and 2 bases at J, with 11 bases between. Germline CDR1 is SGHNT and CDR2 is YYREEE (reference sequence). The CDR3 coding sequence is TGTGCCAGCAGCTTCTATATAGCGGCCTACGAGCAGTACTTC. Its translation: CASSFYIAAYEQYF.

The genes are TRBV2 and TRBJ2-1, with TRBD2 identical over 8 bases. V trimming: 4 bases; J trimming: 7 bases; junction bases outside the gene matches: 3. Germline loops: CDR1 SNHLY, CDR2 FYNNEI. The CDR3 is 13 amino acids. CDR3 residues: CASSGTSWNEQFF. CDR3 DNA sequence: TGTGCCAGCAGTGGGACTAGCTGGAATGAGCAGTTCTTC.